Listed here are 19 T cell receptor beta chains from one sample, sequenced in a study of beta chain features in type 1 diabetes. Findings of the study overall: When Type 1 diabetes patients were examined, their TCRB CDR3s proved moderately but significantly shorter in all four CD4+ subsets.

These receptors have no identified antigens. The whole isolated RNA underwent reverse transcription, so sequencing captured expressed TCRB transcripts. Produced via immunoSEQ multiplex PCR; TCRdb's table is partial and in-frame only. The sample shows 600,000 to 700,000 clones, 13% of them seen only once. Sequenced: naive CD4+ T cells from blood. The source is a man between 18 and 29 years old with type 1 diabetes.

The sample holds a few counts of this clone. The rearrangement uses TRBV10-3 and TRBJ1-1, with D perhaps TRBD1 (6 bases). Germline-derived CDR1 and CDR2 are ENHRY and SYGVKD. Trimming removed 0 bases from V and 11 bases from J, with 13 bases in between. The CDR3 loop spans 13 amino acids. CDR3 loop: CAISESATTGAFF. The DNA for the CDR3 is TGTGCCATCAGTGAGTCCGCGACTACAGGGGCTTTCTTT.

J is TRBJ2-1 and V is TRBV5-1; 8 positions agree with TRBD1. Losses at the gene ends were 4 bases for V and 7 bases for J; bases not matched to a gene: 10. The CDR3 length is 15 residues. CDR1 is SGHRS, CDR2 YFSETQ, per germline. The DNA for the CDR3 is TGCGCCAGCAGCCCGCCAGGGGGCCTGGGGAATGAGCAGTTCTTC. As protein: CASSPPGGLGNEQFF.

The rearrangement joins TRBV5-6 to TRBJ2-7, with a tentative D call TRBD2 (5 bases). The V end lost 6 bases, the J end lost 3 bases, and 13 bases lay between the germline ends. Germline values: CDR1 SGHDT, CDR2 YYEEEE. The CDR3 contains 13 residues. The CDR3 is CASTIAGGYEQYF. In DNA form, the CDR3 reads TGTGCCAGCACCATAGCCGGAGGCTACGAGCAGTACTTC.

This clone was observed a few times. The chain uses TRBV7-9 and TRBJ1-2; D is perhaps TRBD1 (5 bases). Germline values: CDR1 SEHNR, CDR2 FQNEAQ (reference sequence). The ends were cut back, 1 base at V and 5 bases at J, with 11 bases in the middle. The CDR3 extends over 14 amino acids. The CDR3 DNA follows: TGTGCCAGCAGCTTAGACGGGACGGATTATGGCTACACCTTC. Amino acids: CASSLDGTDYGYTF.

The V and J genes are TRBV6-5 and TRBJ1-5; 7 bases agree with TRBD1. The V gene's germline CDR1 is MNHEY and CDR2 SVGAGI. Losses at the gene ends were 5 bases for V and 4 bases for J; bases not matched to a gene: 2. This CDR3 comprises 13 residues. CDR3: CASSRQGNQPQHF. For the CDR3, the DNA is TGTGCCAGCAGTCGACAGGGAAATCAGCCCCAGCATTTT.

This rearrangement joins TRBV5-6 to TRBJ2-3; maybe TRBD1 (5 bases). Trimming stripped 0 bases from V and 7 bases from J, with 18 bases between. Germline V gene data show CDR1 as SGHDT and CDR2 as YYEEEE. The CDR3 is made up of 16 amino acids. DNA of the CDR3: TGTGCCAGCAGCTTGGTAGGGGCCACCTGGGGTAATACGCAGTATTTT. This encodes CASSLVGATWGNTQYF.

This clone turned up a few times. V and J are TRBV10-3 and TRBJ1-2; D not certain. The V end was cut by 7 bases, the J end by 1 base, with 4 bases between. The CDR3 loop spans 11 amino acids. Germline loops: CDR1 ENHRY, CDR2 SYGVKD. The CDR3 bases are TGTGCCATCACAAATAACTATGGCTACACCTTC. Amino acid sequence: CAITNNYGYTF.

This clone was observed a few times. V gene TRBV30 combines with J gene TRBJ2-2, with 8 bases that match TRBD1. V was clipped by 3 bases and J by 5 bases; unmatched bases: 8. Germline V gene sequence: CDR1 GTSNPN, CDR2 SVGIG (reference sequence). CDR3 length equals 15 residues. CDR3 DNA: TGTGCCTGGAGGAGGGCGGACAGGGAGACCGGGGAGCTGTTTTTT. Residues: CAWRRADRETGELFF.

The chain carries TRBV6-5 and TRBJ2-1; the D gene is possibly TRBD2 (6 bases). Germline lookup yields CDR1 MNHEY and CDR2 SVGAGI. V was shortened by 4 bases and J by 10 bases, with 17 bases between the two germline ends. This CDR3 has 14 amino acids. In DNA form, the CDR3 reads TGTGCCAGCAGTTCCTCGGCGGGGATCGGCGAGCAGTTCTTC. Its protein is CASSSSAGIGEQFF.

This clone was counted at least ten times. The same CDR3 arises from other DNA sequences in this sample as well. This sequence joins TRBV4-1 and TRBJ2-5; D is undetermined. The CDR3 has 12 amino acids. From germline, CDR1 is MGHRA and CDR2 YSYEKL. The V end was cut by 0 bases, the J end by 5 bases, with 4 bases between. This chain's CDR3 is CASSQEGETQYF. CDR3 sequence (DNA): TGCGCCAGCAGCCAAGAGGGGGAGACCCAGTACTTC.

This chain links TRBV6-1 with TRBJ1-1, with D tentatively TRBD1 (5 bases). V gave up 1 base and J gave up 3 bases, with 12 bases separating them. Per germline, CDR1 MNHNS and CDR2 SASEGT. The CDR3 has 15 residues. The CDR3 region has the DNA TGTGCCAGCAGTGAAGGTAGGCGGGACCACACTGAAGCTTTCTTT. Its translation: CASSEGRRDHTEAFF.

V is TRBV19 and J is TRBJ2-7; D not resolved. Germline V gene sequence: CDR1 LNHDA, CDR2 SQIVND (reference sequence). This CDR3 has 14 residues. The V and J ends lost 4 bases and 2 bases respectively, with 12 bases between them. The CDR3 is CASSTAGPPYEQYF. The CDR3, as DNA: TGTGCCAGTAGTACCGCCGGCCCTCCCTACGAGCAGTACTTC.

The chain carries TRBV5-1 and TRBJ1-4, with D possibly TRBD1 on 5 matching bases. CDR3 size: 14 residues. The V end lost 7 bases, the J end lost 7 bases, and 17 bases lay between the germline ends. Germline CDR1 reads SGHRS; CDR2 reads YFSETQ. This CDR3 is CASSDTGGSEKLFF. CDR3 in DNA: TGCGCCAGCTCGGACACAGGCGGCTCTGAAAAACTGTTTTTT.

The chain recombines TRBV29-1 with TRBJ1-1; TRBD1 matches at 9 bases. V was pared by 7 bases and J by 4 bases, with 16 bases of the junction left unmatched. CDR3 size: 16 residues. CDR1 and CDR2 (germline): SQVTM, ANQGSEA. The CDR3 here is CSGTLTGGPLSTEAFF. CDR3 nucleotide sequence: TGCAGCGGTACCCTTACAGGGGGCCCCTTGAGCACTGAAGCTTTCTTT. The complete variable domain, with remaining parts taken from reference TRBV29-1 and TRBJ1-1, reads SAVISQKPSRDICQRGTSLTIQCQVDSQVTMMFWYRQQPGQSLTLIATANQGSEATYESGFVIDKFPISRPNLTFSTLTVSNMSPEDSSIYLCSGTLTGGPLSTEAFFGQGTRLTVV.

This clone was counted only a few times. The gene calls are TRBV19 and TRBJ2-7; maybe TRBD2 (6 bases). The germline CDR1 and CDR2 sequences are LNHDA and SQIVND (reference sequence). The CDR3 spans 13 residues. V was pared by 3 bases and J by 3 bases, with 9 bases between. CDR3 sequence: CASSMGLSYEQYF. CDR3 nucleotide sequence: TGTGCCAGTAGTATGGGACTTAGCTACGAGCAGTACTTC.

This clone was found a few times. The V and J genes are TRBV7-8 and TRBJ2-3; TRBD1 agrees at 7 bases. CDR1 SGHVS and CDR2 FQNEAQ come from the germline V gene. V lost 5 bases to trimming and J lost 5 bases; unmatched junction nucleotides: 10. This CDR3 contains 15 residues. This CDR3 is CASSLQGQGVDTQYF. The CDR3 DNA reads TGTGCCAGCAGCCTCCAGGGCCAGGGGGTAGATACGCAGTATTTT.

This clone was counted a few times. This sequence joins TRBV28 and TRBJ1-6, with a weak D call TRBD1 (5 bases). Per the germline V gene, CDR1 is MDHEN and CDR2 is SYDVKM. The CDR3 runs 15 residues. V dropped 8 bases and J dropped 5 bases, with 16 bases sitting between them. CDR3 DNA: TGTGCCAGCTCTCCGACAGCAGGCCATAATTCACCCCTCCACTTT. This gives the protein CASSPTAGHNSPLHF.

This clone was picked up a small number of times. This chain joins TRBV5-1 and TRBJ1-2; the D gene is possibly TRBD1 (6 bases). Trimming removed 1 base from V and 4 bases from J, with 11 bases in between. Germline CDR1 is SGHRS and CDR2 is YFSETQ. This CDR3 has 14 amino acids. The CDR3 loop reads CASSLPGAGYGYTF. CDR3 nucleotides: TGCGCCAGCAGCTTGCCGGGGGCTGGCTATGGCTACACCTTC. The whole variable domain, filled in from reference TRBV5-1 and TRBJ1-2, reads KAGVTQTPRYLIKTRGQQVTLSCSPISGHRSVSWYQQTPGQGLQFLFEYFSETQRNKGNFPGRFSGRQFSNSRSEMNVSTLELGDSALYLCASSLPGAGYGYTFGSGTRLTVV.

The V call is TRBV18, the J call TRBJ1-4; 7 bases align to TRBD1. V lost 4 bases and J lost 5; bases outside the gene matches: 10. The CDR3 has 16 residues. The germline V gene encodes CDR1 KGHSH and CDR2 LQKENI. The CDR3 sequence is CASSLTDRPGNEKLFF. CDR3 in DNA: TGTGCCAGCTCACTTACGGACAGGCCCGGGAATGAAAAACTGTTTTTT.